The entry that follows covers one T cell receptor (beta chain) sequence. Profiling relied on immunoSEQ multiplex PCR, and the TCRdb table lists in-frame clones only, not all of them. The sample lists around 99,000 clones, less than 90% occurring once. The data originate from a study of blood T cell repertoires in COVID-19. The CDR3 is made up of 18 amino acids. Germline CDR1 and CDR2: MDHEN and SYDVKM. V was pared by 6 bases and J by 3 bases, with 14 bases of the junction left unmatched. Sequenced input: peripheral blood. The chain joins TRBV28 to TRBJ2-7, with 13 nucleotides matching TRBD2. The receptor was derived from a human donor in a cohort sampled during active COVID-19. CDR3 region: CASRPGTSGIYILYEQYF. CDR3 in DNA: TGTGCCAGCAGACCAGGGACTAGCGGGATCTATATTCTCTACGAGCAGTACTTC.